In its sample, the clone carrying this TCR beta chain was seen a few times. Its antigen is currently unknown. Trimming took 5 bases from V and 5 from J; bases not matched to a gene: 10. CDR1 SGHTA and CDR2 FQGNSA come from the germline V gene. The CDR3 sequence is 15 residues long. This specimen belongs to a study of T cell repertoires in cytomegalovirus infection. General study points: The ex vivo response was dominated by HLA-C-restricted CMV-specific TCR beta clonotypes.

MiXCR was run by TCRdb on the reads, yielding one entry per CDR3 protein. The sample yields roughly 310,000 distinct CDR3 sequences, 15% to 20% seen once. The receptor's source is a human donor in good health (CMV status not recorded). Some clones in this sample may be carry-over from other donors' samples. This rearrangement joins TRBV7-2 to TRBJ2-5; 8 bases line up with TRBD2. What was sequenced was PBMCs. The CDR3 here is CASSKGGGLGETQYF. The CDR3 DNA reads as TGTGCCAGCAGCAAAGGCGGGGGGCTCGGGGAGACCCAGTACTTC.